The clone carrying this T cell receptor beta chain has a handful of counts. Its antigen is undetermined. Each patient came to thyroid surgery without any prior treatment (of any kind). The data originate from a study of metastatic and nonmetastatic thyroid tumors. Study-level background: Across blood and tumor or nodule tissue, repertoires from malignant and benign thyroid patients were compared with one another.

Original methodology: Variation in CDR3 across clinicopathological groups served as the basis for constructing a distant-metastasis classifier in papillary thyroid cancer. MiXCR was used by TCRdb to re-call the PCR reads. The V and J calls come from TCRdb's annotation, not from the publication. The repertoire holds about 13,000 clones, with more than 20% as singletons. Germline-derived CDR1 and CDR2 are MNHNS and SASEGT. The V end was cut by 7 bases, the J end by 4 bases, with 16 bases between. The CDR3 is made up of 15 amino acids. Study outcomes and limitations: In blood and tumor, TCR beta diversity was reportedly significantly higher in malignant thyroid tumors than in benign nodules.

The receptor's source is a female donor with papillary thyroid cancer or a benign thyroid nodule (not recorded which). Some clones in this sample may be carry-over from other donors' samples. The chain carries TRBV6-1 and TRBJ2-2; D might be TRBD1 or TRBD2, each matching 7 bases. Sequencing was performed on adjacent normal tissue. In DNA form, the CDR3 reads TGTGCCAGCACCCCAGGGGGGGCCCTCACCGGGGAGCTGTTTTTT. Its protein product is CASTPGGALTGELFF.